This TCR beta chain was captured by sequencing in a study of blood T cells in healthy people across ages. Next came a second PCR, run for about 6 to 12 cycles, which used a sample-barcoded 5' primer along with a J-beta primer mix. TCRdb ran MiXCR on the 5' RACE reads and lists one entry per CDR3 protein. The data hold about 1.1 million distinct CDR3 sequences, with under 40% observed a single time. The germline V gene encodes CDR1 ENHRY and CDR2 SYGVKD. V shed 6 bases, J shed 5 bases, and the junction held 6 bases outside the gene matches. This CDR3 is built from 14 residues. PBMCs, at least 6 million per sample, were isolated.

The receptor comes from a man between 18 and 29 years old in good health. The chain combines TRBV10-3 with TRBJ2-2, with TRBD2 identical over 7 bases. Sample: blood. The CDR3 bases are TGTGCCATCAGGCCGACTAGCCAGACCGGGGAGCTGTTTTTT. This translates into CAIRPTSQTGELFF.